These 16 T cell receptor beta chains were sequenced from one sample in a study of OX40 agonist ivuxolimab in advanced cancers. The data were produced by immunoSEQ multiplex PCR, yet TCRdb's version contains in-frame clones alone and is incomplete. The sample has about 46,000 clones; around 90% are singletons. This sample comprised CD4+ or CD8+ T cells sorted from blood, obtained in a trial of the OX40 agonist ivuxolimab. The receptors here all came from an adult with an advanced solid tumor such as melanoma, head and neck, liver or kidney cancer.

The CDR3 sequence: CASSSGTTGELFF. The DNA of the CDR3 is TGTGCCAGCAGCTCTGGGACTACCGGGGAGCTGTTTTTT. The chain employs TRBV5-4 and TRBJ2-2; possible D gene TRBD2, 6 bases. In germline, CDR1 is SGHNT, CDR2 YYREEE (reference sequence). Trimming shortened V by 3 bases and J by 5 bases, and 8 bases separated the two germline ends. This CDR3 contains 13 residues.

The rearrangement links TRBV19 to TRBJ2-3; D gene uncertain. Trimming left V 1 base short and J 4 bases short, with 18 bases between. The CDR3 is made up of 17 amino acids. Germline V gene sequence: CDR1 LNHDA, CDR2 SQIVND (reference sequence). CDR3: CASSIVGSSVMADTQYF. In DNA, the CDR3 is TGTGCCAGTAGTATAGTAGGGTCCAGCGTAATGGCAGATACGCAGTATTTT.

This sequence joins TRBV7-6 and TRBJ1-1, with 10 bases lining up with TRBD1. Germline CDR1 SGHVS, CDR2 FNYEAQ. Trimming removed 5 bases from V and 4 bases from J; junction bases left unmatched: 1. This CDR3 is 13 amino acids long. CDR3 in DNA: TGTGCCAGCAGCAGGGACAGGGGCACTGAAGCTTTCTTT. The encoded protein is CASSRDRGTEAFF.

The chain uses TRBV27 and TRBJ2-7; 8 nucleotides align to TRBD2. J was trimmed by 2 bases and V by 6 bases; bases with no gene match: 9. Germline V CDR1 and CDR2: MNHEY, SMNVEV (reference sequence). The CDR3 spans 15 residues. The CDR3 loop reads CASRSGGERAYEQYF. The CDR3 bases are TGTGCCAGCAGGTCGGGGGGGGAAAGGGCCTACGAGCAGTACTTC.

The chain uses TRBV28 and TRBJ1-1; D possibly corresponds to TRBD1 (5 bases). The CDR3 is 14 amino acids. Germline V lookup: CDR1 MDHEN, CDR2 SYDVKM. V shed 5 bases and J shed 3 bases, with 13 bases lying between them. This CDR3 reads CASSTQGEYTEAFF. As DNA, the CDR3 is TGTGCCAGCAGTACCCAGGGAGAGTACACTGAAGCTTTCTTT.

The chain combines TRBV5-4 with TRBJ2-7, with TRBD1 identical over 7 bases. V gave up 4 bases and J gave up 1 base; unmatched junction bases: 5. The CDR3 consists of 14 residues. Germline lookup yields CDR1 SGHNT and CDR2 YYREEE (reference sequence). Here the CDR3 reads CASSTDRESYEQYF. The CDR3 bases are TGTGCCAGCAGCACAGACAGGGAGTCCTACGAGCAGTACTTC.

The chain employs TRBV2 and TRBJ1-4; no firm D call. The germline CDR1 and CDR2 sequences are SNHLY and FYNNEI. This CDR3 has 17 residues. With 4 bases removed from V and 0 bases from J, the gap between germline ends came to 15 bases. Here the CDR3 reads CASSGRTEEATNEKLFF. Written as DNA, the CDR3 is TGTGCCAGCAGTGGCAGGACCGAGGAAGCAACTAATGAAAAACTGTTTTTT.

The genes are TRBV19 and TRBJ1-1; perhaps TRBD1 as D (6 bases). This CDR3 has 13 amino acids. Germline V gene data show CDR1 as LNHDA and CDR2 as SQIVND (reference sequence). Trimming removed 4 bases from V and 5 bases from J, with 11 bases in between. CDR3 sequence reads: CASSTSGVTEAFF. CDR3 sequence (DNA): TGTGCCAGTAGTACCTCAGGGGTTACTGAAGCTTTCTTT.

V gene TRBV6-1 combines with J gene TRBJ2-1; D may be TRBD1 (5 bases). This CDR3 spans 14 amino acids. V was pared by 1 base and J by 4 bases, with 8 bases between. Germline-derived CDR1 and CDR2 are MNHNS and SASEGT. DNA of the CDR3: TGTGCCAGCAGTGAAGATGGGGCGTACAATGAGCAGTTCTTC. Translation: CASSEDGAYNEQFF.

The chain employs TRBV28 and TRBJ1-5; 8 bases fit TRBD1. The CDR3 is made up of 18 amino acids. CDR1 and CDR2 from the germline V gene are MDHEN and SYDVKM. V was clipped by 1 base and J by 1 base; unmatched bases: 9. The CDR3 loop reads CASSLSGQGASSNQPQHF. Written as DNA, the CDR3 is TGTGCCAGCAGTTTATCGGGGCAGGGGGCTTCCAGCAATCAGCCCCAGCATTTT. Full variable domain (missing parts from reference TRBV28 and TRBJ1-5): DVKVTQSSRYLVKRTGEKVFLECVQDMDHENMFWYRQDPGLGLRLIYFSYDVKMKEKGDIPEGYSVSREKKERFSLILESASTNQTSMYLCASSLSGQGASSNQPQHFGDGTRLSIL.

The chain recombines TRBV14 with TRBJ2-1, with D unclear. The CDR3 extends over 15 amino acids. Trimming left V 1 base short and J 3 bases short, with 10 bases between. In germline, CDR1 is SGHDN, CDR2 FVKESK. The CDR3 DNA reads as TGTGCCAGCAGCCAAGGAACGGCCATCTACAATGAGCAGTTCTTC. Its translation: CASSQGTAIYNEQFF.

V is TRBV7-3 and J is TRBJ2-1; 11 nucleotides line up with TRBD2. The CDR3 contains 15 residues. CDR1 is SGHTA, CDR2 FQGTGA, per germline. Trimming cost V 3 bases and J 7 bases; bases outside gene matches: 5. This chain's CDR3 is CASSFSGGARNEQFF. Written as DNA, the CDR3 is TGTGCCAGCAGCTTTAGCGGGGGGGCGAGGAATGAGCAGTTCTTC.

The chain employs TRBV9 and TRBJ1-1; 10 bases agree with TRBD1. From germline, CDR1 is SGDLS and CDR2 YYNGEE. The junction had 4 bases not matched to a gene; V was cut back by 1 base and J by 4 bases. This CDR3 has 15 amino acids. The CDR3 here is CASSVSGTGATEAFF. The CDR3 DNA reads TGTGCCAGCAGCGTATCCGGGACAGGGGCCACTGAAGCTTTCTTT. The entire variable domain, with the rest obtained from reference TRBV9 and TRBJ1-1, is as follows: DSGVTQTPKHLITATGQRVTLRCSPRSGDLSVYWYQQSLDQGLQFLIQYYNGEERAKGNILERFSAQQFPDLHSELNLSSLELGDSALYFCASSVSGTGATEAFFGQGTRLTVV.

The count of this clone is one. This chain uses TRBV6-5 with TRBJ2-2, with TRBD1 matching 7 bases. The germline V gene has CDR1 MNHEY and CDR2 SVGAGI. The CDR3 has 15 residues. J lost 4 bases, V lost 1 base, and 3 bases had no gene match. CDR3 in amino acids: CASSYLAGGTGELFF. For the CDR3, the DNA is TGTGCCAGCAGTTACTTGGCAGGGGGCACCGGGGAGCTGTTTTTT.

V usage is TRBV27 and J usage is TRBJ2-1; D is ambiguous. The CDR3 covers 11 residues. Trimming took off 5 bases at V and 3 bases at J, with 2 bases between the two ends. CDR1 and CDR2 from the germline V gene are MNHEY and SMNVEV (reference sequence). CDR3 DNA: TGTGCCAGCAGTGGCTACAATGAGCAGTTCTTC. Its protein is CASSGYNEQFF.

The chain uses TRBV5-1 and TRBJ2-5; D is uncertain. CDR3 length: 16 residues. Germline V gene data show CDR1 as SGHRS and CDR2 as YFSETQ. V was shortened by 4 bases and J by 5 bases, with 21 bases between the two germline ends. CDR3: CASSLSSSLGRETQYF. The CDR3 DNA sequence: TGCGCCAGCAGCCTCAGCAGCAGCCTAGGTCGGGAGACCCAGTACTTC. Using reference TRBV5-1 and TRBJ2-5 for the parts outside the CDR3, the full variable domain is KAGVTQTPRYLIKTRGQQVTLSCSPISGHRSVSWYQQTPGQGLQFLFEYFSETQRNKGNFPGRFSGRQFSNSRSEMNVSTLELGDSALYLCASSLSSSLGRETQYFGPGTRLLVL.